A single sample gave rise to the 9 T cell receptor beta chains below, sequenced in a study of CD8 T cells in ankylosing spondylitis. TCRdb called the 5' RACE reads again in MiXCR, with one record for every CDR3 protein. Of 350,000 to 450,000 distinct CDR3 sequences listed, approximately 22% were seen once; the top ten hold approximately 14%. Sequences were obtained from blood, either unsorted or a sorted T cell fraction (not recorded which). These receptors were obtained from a male donor with ankylosing spondylitis or in good health (not recorded which).

The chain couples TRBV20-1 to TRBJ2-3; D gene unclear. V gave up 3 bases and J gave up 1 base, with 11 bases separating them. The CDR3 contains 14 residues. The V gene's germline CDR1 is DFQATT and CDR2 SNEGSKA (reference sequence). The CDR3 coding sequence is TGCAGTGCTAGGGGCCCGGTACGCACAGATACGCAGTATTTT. Amino acid sequence: CSARGPVRTDTQYF.

This clonotype came up a few times. The rearrangement uses TRBV24-1 and TRBJ2-7; D call uncertain. The CDR3 length is 11 residues. V was clipped by 6 bases and J by 0 bases, with 2 bases between them. Per the germline V gene, CDR1 is KGHDR and CDR2 is SFDVKD. The CDR3 nucleotides are TGTGCCACCAGTAGCTCCTACGAGCAGTACTTC. Translating it yields CATSSSYEQYF.

The gene calls are TRBV29-1 and TRBJ2-1; D gene ambiguous. This CDR3 is built from 14 residues. Trimming left V 6 bases short and J 3 bases short, with 15 bases between. CDR1 SQVTM and CDR2 ANQGSEA come from the germline V gene. CDR3 in amino acids: CSVFTTGIYNEQFF. The CDR3 nucleotides read TGCAGCGTCTTCACGACGGGTATCTACAATGAGCAGTTCTTC.

This clonotype was seen only a few times. The chain is built from TRBV5-6 and TRBJ2-5; the D is unclear. From germline, CDR1 is SGHDT and CDR2 YYEEEE. The ends were cut back, 0 bases at V and 5 bases at J, with 5 bases in the middle. The CDR3 contains 12 residues. DNA for the CDR3: TGTGCCAGCAGCTTGGGGGCGGAGACCCAGTACTTC. Its translation: CASSLGAETQYF.

This chain joins TRBV29-1 and TRBJ2-7; 10 bases agree with TRBD1. The ends lost 2 bases at V and 6 bases at J; junction bases unmatched: 7. Germline V gene sequence: CDR1 SQVTM, CDR2 ANQGSEA. The CDR3 contains 14 residues. In DNA form, the CDR3 reads TGCAGCGTTGAAATGGGGACAGGGGTTGGCGAGCAGTACTTC. Protein: CSVEMGTGVGEQYF.

This clonotype has just a few counts. The chain uses TRBV11-2 and TRBJ2-7; no definite D call. CDR3 length equals 16 residues. Germline CDR1 and CDR2: SGHAT and FQNNGV. V lost 5 bases to trimming and J lost 2 bases, with 19 bases between them. CDR3 nucleotide sequence: TGTGCCAGCAGCCAAACCGAGAGGTTTCAGACCTACGAGCAGTACTTC. Its translation: CASSQTERFQTYEQYF.

The chain links TRBV12-3 or TRBV12-4 to TRBJ2-1; the D is unclear. With 3 bases removed from V and 8 bases from J, the gap between germline ends came to 14 bases. The length of the CDR3 is 14 residues. The CDR3 loop is CASSLDFGFDEQFF. CDR3 DNA: TGTGCCAGCAGTTTGGATTTTGGTTTCGATGAGCAGTTCTTC.

A few counts support this clonotype. The chain is built from TRBV6-1 and TRBJ2-2, with D tentatively TRBD1 (6 bases). Trimming took off 6 bases at V and 6 bases at J, with 11 bases between the two ends. Germline V lookup: CDR1 MNHNS, CDR2 SASEGT. The length of the CDR3 is 13 residues. The CDR3 DNA reads TGTGCCAGCAGCTGGACAGCTCCCGGGGAGCTGTTTTTT. Residues: CASSWTAPGELFF.

This clonotype was detected a few times. The V call is TRBV29-1, the J call TRBJ1-5; D unresolved. The V and J ends lost 4 bases and 3 bases respectively, with 10 bases between them. Germline V gene lookup returns CDR1 SQVTM and CDR2 ANQGSEA. The CDR3 runs 13 residues. This chain's CDR3 is CSVGPGFNQPQHF. The CDR3, as DNA: TGCAGCGTTGGGCCCGGTTTCAATCAGCCCCAGCATTTT.